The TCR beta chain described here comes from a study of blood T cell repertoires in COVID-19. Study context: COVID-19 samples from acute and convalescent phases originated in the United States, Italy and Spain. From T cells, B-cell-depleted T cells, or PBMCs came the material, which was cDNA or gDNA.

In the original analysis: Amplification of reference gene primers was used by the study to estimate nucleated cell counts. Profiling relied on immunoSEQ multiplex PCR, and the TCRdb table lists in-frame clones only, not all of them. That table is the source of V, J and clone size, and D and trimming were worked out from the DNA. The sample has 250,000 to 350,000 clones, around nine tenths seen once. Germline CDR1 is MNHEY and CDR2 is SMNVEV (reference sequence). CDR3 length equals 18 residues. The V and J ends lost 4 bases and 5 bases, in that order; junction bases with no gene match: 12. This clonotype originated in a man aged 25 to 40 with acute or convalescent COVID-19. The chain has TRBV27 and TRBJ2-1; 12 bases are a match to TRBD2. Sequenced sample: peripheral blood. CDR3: CASSSWGVLAGGNNEQFF. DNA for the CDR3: TGTGCCAGCAGTTCCTGGGGGGTACTAGCGGGAGGTAACAATGAGCAGTTCTTC.